This passage covers 6 T cell receptor beta chains from one sample sequenced in a study of T cell changes during pregnancy in multiple sclerosis. The table came from immunoSEQ multiplex PCR; TCRdb's copy has only in-frame clones and leaves some out. The sample lists some 51,000 clones; 94% were seen once. The material sequenced was CD4+ T cells from peripheral blood mononuclear cells, taken in the first trimester of pregnancy. These receptors all come from a female donor with multiple sclerosis, enrolled in a pregnancy study.

CDR3 nucleotide sequence: TGTGCCAGCAGCACCGGACAGGGGATAAACATTCAGTACTTC. It codes for CASSTGQGINIQYF. This chain uses TRBV9 with TRBJ2-4; TRBD1 matches 9 bases. The CDR3 contains 14 residues. V was clipped by 4 bases and J by 6 bases; unmatched bases: 5. Germline V lookup: CDR1 SGDLS, CDR2 YYNGEE.

The table lists this clone with a count of one. The chain recombines TRBV5-8 with TRBJ1-1; maybe TRBD1 (6 bases). Germline lookup yields CDR1 SGHTS and CDR2 YDEGEE. The CDR3 loop spans 14 amino acids. The germline V and J ends were trimmed by 3 bases and 7 bases, with 16 bases remaining between them. The CDR3 spells CASSSGQPYNEAFF. The CDR3, as DNA: TGTGCCAGCAGCTCGGGACAACCGTATAATGAAGCTTTCTTT.

This chain uses TRBV11-2 with TRBJ1-4; weak D call: TRBD1 (5 bases). Germline values: CDR1 SGHAT, CDR2 FQNNGV. V lost 4 bases, J lost 12 bases, and 12 bases lay in between. This CDR3 comprises 12 residues. The CDR3 DNA reads TGTGCCAGCAGCTCTGTCATCAGGGAACTGTTTTTT. Amino acids: CASSSVIRELFF. Complete variable domain (other parts from reference TRBV11-2 and TRBJ1-4): EAGVAQSPRYKIIEKRQSVAFWCNPISGHATLYWYQQILGQGPKLLIQFQNNGVVDDSQLPKDRFSAERLKGVDSTLKIQPAKLEDSAVYLCASSSVIRELFFGSGTQLSVL.

This chain joins TRBV19 and TRBJ1-1; perhaps TRBD1 as D (5 bases). There are 13 residues in the CDR3. Trimming left V 5 bases short and J 1 base short, with 8 bases between. Per germline, CDR1 LNHDA and CDR2 SQIVND (reference sequence). This CDR3 is CASSQRGNTEAFF. The CDR3 region has the DNA TGTGCCAGTAGTCAAAGGGGGAACACTGAAGCTTTCTTT.

As DNA, the CDR3 is TGCGCCAGCAGCCCTCTAGTGGCTGGGGCCAACGTCCTGACTTTC. This codes for CASSPLVAGANVLTF. The V call is TRBV4-1, the J call TRBJ2-6; D remains ambiguous. This CDR3 has 15 residues. V was shortened by 4 bases and J by 2 bases, with 9 bases between the two germline ends. The V gene's germline CDR1 is MGHRA and CDR2 YSYEKL.

The gene calls are TRBV7-9 and TRBJ2-1, with 10 nucleotides matching TRBD2. This CDR3 is built from 14 residues. J gave up 7 bases and V 5 bases, and 5 bases lay outside the gene matches. Germline-derived CDR1 and CDR2 are SEHNR and FQNEAQ (reference sequence). The CDR3 bases are TGTGCCAGCAGCCGAGTAGCGGGGGGAAATGAGCAGTTCTTC. As protein: CASSRVAGGNEQFF. The whole variable domain, remainder taken from reference TRBV7-9 and TRBJ2-1, is DTGVSQNPRHKITKRGQNVTFRCDPISEHNRLYWYRQTLGQGPEFLTYFQNEAQLEKSRLLSDRFSAERPKGSFSTLEIQRTEQGDSAMYLCASSRVAGGNEQFFGPGTRLTVL.